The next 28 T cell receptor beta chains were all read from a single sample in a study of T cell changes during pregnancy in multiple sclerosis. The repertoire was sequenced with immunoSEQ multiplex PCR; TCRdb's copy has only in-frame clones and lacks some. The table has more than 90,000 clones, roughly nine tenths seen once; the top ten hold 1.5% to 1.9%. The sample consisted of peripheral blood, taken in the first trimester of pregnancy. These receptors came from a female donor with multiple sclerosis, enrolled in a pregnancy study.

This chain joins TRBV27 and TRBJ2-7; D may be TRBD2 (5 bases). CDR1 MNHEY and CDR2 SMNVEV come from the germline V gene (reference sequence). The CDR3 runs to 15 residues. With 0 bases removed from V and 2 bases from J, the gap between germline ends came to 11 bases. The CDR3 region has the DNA TGTGCCAGCAGTTTATCGGCCGGGGATCCCTACGAGCAGTACTTC. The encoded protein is CASSLSAGDPYEQYF.

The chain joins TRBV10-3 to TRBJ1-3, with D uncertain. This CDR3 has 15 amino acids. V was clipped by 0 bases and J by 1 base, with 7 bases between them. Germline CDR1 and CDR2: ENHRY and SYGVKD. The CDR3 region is CAISESLLSGNTIYF. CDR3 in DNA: TGTGCCATCAGTGAGTCGTTACTATCTGGAAACACCATATATTTT.

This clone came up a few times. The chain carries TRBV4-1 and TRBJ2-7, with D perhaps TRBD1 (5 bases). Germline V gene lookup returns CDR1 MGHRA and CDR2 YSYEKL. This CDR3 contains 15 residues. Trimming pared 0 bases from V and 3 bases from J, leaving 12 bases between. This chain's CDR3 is CASSQDQGSVYEQYF. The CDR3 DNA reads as TGCGCCAGCAGCCAAGATCAGGGTTCGGTCTACGAGCAGTACTTC.

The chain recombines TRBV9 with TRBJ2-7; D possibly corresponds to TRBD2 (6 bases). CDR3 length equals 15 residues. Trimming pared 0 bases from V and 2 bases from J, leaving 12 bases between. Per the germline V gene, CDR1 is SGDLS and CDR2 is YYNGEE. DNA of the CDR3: TGTGCCAGCAGCGTAGGAGCTAGCGCCACCTACGAGCAGTACTTC. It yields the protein CASSVGASATYEQYF.

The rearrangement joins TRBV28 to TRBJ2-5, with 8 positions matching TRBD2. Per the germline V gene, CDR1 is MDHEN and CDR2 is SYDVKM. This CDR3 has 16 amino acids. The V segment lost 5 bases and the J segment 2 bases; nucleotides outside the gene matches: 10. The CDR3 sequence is CASSLSLAGPQETQYF. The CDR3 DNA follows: TGTGCCAGCAGTCTATCGTTAGCGGGACCTCAAGAGACCCAGTACTTC.

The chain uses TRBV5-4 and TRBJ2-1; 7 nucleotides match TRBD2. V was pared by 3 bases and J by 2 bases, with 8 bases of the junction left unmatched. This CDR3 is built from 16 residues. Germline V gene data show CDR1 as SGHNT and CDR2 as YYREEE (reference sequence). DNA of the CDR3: TGTGCCAGCAGCTGGGGGGGTTTGGGCGCCTACAATGAGCAGTTCTTC. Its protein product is CASSWGGLGAYNEQFF.

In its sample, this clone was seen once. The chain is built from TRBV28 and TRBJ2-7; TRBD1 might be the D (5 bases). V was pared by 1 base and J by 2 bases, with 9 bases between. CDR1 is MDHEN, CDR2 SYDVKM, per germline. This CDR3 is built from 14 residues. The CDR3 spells CASSLYGQTYEQYF. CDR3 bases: TGTGCCAGCAGTTTATACGGACAAACCTACGAGCAGTACTTC.

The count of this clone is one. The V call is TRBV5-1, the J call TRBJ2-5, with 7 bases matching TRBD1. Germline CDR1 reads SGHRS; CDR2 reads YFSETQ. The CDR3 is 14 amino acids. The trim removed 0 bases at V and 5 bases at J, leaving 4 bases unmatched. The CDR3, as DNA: TGCGCCAGCAGCTTGGCGACAGGGCCGGAGACCCAGTACTTC. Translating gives CASSLATGPETQYF.

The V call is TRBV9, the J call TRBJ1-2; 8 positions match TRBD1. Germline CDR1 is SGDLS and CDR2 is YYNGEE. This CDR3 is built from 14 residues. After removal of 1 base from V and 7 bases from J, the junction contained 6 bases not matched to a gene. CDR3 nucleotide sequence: TGTGCCAGCAGCGTAAGCCCAGGGGGCTCTGGCTACACCTTC. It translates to CASSVSPGGSGYTF.

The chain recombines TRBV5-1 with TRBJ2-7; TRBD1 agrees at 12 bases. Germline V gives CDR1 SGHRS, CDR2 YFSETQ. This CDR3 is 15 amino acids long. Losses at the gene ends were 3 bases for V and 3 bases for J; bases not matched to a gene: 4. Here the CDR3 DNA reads TGCGCCAGCAGCTCGGGGACAGGGGGCGGCTACGAGCAGTACTTC. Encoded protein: CASSSGTGGGYEQYF.

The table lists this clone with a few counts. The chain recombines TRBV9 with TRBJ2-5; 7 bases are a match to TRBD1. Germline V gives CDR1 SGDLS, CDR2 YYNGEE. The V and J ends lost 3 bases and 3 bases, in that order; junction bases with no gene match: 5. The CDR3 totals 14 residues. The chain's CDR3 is CASSAQGVEETQYF. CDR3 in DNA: TGTGCCAGCAGCGCCCAGGGGGTAGAAGAGACCCAGTACTTC.

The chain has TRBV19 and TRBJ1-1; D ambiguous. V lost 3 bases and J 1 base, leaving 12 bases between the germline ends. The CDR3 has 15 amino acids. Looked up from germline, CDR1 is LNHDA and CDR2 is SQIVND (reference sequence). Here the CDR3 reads CASSIGTEGNTEAFF. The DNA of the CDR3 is TGTGCCAGTAGTATTGGCACGGAGGGGAACACTGAAGCTTTCTTT. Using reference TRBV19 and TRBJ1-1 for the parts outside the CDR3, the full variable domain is DGGITQSPKYLFRKEGQNVTLSCEQNLNHDAMYWYRQDPGQGLRLIYYSQIVNDFQKGDIAEGYSVSREKKESFPLTVTSAQKNPTAFYLCASSIGTEGNTEAFFGQGTRLTVV.

In DNA form, the CDR3 reads TGTGCCAGCAGTTTGCCCGGGGACAGGGGGAAGGCTTTCTTT. Its translation is CASSLPGDRGKAFF. V and J are TRBV25-1 and TRBJ1-1; TRBD1 matches 11 bases. This CDR3 is 14 amino acids long. Germline V gene lookup returns CDR1 MGHDK and CDR2 SYGVNS. Germline trimming cut 5 bases from V and 11 bases from J; bases unmatched to any gene: 10.

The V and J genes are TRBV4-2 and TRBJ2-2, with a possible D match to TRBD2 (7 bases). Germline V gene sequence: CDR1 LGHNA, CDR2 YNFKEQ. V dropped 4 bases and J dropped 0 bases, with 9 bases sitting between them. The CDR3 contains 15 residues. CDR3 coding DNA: TGTGCCAGCAGCCGGGGGGGCGCGAACACCGGGGAGCTGTTTTTT. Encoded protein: CASSRGGANTGELFF.

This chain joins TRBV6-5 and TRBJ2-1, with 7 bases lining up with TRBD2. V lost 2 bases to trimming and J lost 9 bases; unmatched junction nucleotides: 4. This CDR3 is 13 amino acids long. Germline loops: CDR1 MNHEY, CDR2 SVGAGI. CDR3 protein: CASSYGGRSEQFF. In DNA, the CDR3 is TGTGCCAGCAGTTACGGCGGGAGAAGTGAGCAGTTCTTC.

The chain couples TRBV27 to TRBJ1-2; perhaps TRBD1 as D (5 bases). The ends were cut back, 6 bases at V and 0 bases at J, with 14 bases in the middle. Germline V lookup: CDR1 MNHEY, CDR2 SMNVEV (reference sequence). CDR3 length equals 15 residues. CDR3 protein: CASRTGTGANYGYTF. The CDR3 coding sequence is TGTGCCAGCAGAACTGGGACGGGAGCTAACTATGGCTACACCTTC.

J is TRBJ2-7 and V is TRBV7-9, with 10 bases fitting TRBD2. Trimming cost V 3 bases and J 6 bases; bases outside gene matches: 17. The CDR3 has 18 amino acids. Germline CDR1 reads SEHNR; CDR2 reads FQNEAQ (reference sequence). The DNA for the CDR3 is TGTGCCAGCAGCTTTCCTCAGACCGGACTAGCGGTTGTGGTCGAGCAGTACTTC. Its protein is CASSFPQTGLAVVVEQYF.

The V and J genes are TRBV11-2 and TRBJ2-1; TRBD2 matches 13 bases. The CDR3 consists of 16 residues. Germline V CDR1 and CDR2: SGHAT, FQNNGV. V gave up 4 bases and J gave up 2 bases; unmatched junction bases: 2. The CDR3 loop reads CASSSGTSGTYNEQFF. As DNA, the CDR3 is TGTGCCAGCAGCTCCGGGACTAGCGGGACCTACAATGAGCAGTTCTTC.

CDR3 in DNA: TGTGCCAGCAGGAGAAGACTAGCGACAGATACGCAGTATTTT. Translated: CASRRRLATDTQYF. The genes are TRBV6-5 and TRBJ2-3; 8 bases match TRBD2. V was pared by 6 bases and J by 3 bases, with 5 bases of the junction left unmatched. The CDR3 consists of 14 residues. Germline CDR1 is MNHEY and CDR2 is SVGAGI.

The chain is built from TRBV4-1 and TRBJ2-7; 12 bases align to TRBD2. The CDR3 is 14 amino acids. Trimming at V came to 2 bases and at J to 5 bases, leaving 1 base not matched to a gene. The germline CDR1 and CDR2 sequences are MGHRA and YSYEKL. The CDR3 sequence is CASSQRTSGNEQYF. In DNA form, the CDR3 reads TGCGCCAGCAGCCAACGGACTAGCGGGAACGAGCAGTACTTC.

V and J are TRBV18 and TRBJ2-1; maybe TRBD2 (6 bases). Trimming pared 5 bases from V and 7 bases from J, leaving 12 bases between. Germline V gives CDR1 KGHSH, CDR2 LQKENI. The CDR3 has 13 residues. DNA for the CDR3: TGTGCCAGCTCAGGGGAGACTAGAAATGAGCAGTTCTTC. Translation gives CASSGETRNEQFF.

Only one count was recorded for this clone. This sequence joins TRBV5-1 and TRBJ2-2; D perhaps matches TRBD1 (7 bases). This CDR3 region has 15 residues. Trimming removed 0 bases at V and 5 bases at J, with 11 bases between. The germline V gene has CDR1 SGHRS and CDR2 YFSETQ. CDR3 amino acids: CASSLAQGGTGELFF. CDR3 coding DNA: TGCGCCAGCAGCTTGGCTCAGGGGGGAACCGGGGAGCTGTTTTTT. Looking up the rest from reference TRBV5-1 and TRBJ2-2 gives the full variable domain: KAGVTQTPRYLIKTRGQQVTLSCSPISGHRSVSWYQQTPGQGLQFLFEYFSETQRNKGNFPGRFSGRQFSNSRSEMNVSTLELGDSALYLCASSLAQGGTGELFFGEGSRLTVL.

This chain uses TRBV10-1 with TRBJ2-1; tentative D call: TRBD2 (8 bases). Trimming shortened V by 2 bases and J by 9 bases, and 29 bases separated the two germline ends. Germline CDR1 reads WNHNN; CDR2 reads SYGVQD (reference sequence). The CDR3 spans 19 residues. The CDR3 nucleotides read TGCGCCAGCAGTGAGCCTCAGACAGGGTTCGGGAGGGCCGAAGGTGAGCAGTTCTTC. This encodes CASSEPQTGFGRAEGEQFF.

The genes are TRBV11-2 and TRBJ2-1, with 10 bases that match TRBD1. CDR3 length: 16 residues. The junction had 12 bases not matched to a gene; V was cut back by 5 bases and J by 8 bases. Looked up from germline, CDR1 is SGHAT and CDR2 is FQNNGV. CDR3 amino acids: CASSKRQGARVDEQFF. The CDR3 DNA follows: TGTGCCAGCAGCAAAAGACAGGGGGCTAGAGTCGATGAGCAGTTCTTC.

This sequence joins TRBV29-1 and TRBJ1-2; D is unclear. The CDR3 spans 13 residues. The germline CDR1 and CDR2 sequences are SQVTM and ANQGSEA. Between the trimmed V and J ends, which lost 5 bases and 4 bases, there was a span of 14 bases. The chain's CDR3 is CSVSEGVGYGYTF. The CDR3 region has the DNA TGCAGCGTTTCGGAGGGCGTGGGCTATGGCTACACCTTC.

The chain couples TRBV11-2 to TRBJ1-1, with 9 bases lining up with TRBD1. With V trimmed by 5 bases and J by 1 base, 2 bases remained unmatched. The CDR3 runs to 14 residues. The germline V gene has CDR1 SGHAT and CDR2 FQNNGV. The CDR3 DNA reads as TGTGCCAGCAGCGTGGGACAGGGGAACACTGAAGCTTTCTTT. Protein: CASSVGQGNTEAFF. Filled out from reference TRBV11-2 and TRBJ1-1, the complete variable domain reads EAGVAQSPRYKIIEKRQSVAFWCNPISGHATLYWYQQILGQGPKLLIQFQNNGVVDDSQLPKDRFSAERLKGVDSTLKIQPAKLEDSAVYLCASSVGQGNTEAFFGQGTRLTVV.

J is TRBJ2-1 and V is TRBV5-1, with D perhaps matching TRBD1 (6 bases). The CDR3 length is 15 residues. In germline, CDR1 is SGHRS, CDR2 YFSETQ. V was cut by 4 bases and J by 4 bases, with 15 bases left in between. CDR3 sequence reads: CASSPTGHQYNEQFF. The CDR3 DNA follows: TGCGCCAGCAGCCCCACGGGACACCAATACAATGAGCAGTTCTTC.

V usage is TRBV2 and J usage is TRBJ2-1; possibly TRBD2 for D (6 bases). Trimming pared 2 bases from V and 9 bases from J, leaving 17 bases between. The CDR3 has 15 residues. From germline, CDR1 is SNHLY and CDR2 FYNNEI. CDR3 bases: TGTGCCAGCAGTGAAAAGGGGTCGTGGAGGGGTGAGCAGTTCTTC. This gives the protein CASSEKGSWRGEQFF.